Shown below are 18 T cell receptor beta chains from a single sample sequenced in a study of blood T cell repertoires in COVID-19. The protocol was immunoSEQ multiplex PCR, while the TCRdb copy is restricted to in-frame clones and leaves out a portion. The repertoire consists of 80,000 to 130,000 clones, with roughly 88% occurring once and the leading ten covering around 6.9%. Sequenced input: peripheral blood. Receptors were obtained from an older woman with acute or convalescent COVID-19.

The V gene is TRBV7-9, the J gene TRBJ1-3; TRBD1 aligns across 7 bases. The junction had 3 bases not matched to a gene; V was cut back by 11 bases and J by 5 bases. The CDR3 has 11 amino acids. Germline V gene data show CDR1 as SEHNR and CDR2 as FQNEAQ (reference sequence). The CDR3 loop reads CADRERNTIYF. Written as DNA, the CDR3 is TGTGCCGACAGGGAACGAAACACCATATATTTT.

This clone has a handful of counts. J is TRBJ1-2 and V is TRBV11-1, with TRBD1 matching 7 bases. After removal of 1 base from V and 5 bases from J, the junction contained 7 bases not matched to a gene. This CDR3 spans 15 amino acids. Per the germline V gene, CDR1 is SGHAT and CDR2 is FQDESV (reference sequence). Written as DNA, the CDR3 is TGTGCCAGCAGCTTAGAGAGCAGGGGGACATATGGCTACACCTTC. It specifies CASSLESRGTYGYTF. The complete variable domain, with remaining parts taken from reference TRBV11-1 and TRBJ1-2, reads EAEVAQSPRYKITEKSQAVAFWCDPISGHATLYWYRQILGQGPELLVQFQDESVVDDSQLPKDRFSAERLKGVDSTLKIQPAELGDSAMYLCASSLESRGTYGYTFGSGTRLTVV.

J is TRBJ2-2 and V is TRBV11-3; D may be TRBD2 (6 bases). With 5 bases removed from V and 7 bases from J, the gap between germline ends came to 23 bases. The germline V gene encodes CDR1 SGHNT and CDR2 YENEEA. The CDR3 covers 17 residues. The CDR3 sequence is CASSGPLRGGKDGELFF. Written as DNA, the CDR3 is TGTGCCAGCAGCGGGCCGCTGCGGGGTGGGAAGGACGGGGAGCTGTTTTTT.

V and J are TRBV5-1 and TRBJ1-1; TRBD1 aligns across 8 bases. Germline V gene sequence: CDR1 SGHRS, CDR2 YFSETQ. The ends lost 1 base at V and 1 base at J; junction bases unmatched: 6. The CDR3 sequence is 16 residues long. The chain's CDR3 is CASSLYQGAGNTEAFF. The CDR3 DNA follows: TGCGCCAGCAGCTTGTATCAGGGGGCGGGGAACACTGAAGCTTTCTTT. Filled out from reference TRBV5-1 and TRBJ1-1, the complete variable domain reads KAGVTQTPRYLIKTRGQQVTLSCSPISGHRSVSWYQQTPGQGLQFLFEYFSETQRNKGNFPGRFSGRQFSNSRSEMNVSTLELGDSALYLCASSLYQGAGNTEAFFGQGTRLTVV.

This clone was recorded a few times. V gene TRBV25-1 combines with J gene TRBJ1-1; D call uncertain. Trimming removed 1 base at V and 3 bases at J, with 12 bases between. The germline V gene has CDR1 MGHDK and CDR2 SYGVNS. The CDR3 covers 15 residues. CDR3 loop: CASSEFSGIYTEAFF. CDR3 nucleotide sequence: TGTGCCAGCAGTGAATTCTCGGGGATTTACACTGAAGCTTTCTTT.

This CDR3 is CASGVAGTNTGELFF. CDR3 sequence (DNA): TGCGCCAGCGGCGTGGCGGGTACGAACACCGGGGAGCTGTTTTTT. The V call is TRBV5-1, the J call TRBJ2-2, with D possibly matching TRBD2 (5 bases). The germline V gene encodes CDR1 SGHRS and CDR2 YFSETQ. The V end lost 7 bases, the J end lost 0 bases, and 13 bases lay between the germline ends. This CDR3 is built from 15 residues.

This CDR3 is CASSFPGRTNYGYTF. In DNA, the CDR3 is TGTGCCAGCAGTTTTCCAGGGAGGACTAACTATGGCTACACCTTC. This chain uses TRBV28 with TRBJ1-2, with a tentative D call TRBD1 (5 bases). There are 15 residues in the CDR3. Per germline, CDR1 MDHEN and CDR2 SYDVKM. Deletions cut 3 bases from V and 0 bases from J, with 11 bases between.

The genes are TRBV7-2 and TRBJ1-4; weak D call: TRBD1 (5 bases). The CDR3 extends over 15 amino acids. CDR1 is SGHTA and CDR2 is FQGNSA in the germline V gene. V gave up 2 bases and J gave up 8 bases, with 15 bases separating them. This CDR3 is CASSLFGQGSEKLFF. As DNA, the CDR3 is TGTGCCAGCAGCTTATTCGGGCAGGGAAGCGAAAAACTGTTTTTT.

The rearrangement links TRBV7-9 to TRBJ2-6, with D maybe TRBD1 (6 bases). CDR3 length equals 17 residues. Germline loops: CDR1 SEHNR, CDR2 FQNEAQ (reference sequence). V shed 10 bases and J shed 0 bases, with 19 bases lying between them. CDR3 sequence (DNA): TGTGCCACCAACTCCGGGACACCAAGCTCTGGGGCCAACGTCCTGACTTTC. Residues: CATNSGTPSSGANVLTF.

In its sample, this clone was seen once. The chain uses TRBV12-3 or TRBV12-4 and TRBJ2-7; no clear D gene. There are 12 residues in the CDR3. Between the trimmed V and J ends, which lost 2 bases and 6 bases, there was a span of 8 bases. The CDR3 loop is CASSLRGSEQYF. CDR3 coding DNA: TGTGCCAGCAGTTTACGAGGATCCGAGCAGTACTTC.

As DNA, the CDR3 is TGTGCCAGCAGTCGACAGCTTACCAGGGCTTTCTTT. Protein sequence: CASSRQLTRAFF. This rearrangement joins TRBV28 to TRBJ1-1, with a possible D match to TRBD1 (5 bases). V lost 5 bases to trimming and J lost 11 bases, with 15 bases between them. CDR3 length: 12 residues. Per the germline V gene, CDR1 is MDHEN and CDR2 is SYDVKM.

The rearrangement uses TRBV7-2 and TRBJ1-1; D is uncertain. Germline V lookup: CDR1 SGHTA, CDR2 FQGNSA. The V end was cut by 0 bases, the J end by 1 base, with 6 bases between. This CDR3 has 14 amino acids. The CDR3 region has the DNA TGTGCCAGCAGCTTAGCGTTGAGGAACACTGAAGCTTTCTTT. Its protein is CASSLALRNTEAFF.

V is TRBV2 and J is TRBJ1-5; perhaps TRBD1 as D (6 bases). V shed 8 bases and J shed 1 base, with 15 bases lying between them. Germline V gene sequence: CDR1 SNHLY, CDR2 FYNNEI. This CDR3 is built from 15 residues. CDR3 bases: TGTGCCAGCGGGGGGGGGACATCAAGCAATCAGCCCCAGCATTTT. This gives the protein CASGGGTSSNQPQHF. Drawing the rest from reference TRBV2 and TRBJ1-5, the complete variable domain is EPEVTQTPSHQVTQMGQEVILRCVPISNHLYFYWYRQILGQKVEFLVSFYNNEISEKSEIFDDQFSVERPDGSNFTLKIRSTKLEDSAMYFCASGGGTSSNQPQHFGDGTRLSIL.

This clone was observed a few times. The chain has TRBV6-5 and TRBJ1-5, with a tentative D call TRBD1 (5 bases). Trimming shortened V by 8 bases and J by 3 bases, and 11 bases separated the two germline ends. The CDR3 has 13 residues. The germline V gene has CDR1 MNHEY and CDR2 SVGAGI. The DNA for the CDR3 is TGTGCCAGCTCAAGGGGCATCAATCAGCCCCAGCATTTT. Translated: CASSRGINQPQHF.

This sequence joins TRBV3-1 (or the pseudogene TRBV3-2) and TRBJ1-2; TRBD1 agrees at 9 bases. The germline gives CDR1 LGHDT, CDR2 YNNKEL (reference sequence). With V trimmed by 1 base and J by 3 bases, 9 bases remained unmatched. CDR3 length equals 17 residues. This CDR3 is CASSQVRGTGRYYGYTF. The CDR3 coding sequence is TGTGCCAGCAGCCAAGTGCGGGGGACAGGGCGGTACTATGGCTACACCTTC.

The gene calls are TRBV5-6 and TRBJ1-6, with 9 bases fitting TRBD1. Germline CDR1 and CDR2: SGHDT and YYEEEE. The CDR3 totals 16 residues. Trimming cost V 5 bases and J 1 base; bases outside gene matches: 4. CDR3 sequence: CASRSDRGSYNSPLHF. CDR3 in DNA: TGTGCCAGCAGATCTGACAGGGGGTCCTATAATTCACCCCTCCACTTT. The full variable domain, completed using reference TRBV5-6 and TRBJ1-6, is DAGVTQSPTHLIKTRGQQVTLRCSPKSGHDTVSWYQQALGQGPQFIFQYYEEEERQRGNFPDRFSGHQFPNYSSELNVNALLLGDSALYLCASRSDRGSYNSPLHFGNGTRLTVT.

The chain carries TRBV9 and TRBJ2-5, with 11 bases identical to TRBD2. The CDR3 is 17 amino acids. The germline CDR1 and CDR2 sequences are SGDLS and YYNGEE. The junction had 9 bases not matched to a gene; V was cut back by 0 bases and J by 5 bases. The CDR3 region is CASSVGFSSGRTETQYF. The CDR3 DNA reads as TGTGCCAGCAGCGTAGGGTTCTCTAGCGGGAGGACGGAGACCCAGTACTTC.

The chain recombines TRBV11-2 with TRBJ2-3, with D possibly being TRBD1 (5 bases). CDR1 is SGHAT, CDR2 FQNNGV, per germline. The CDR3 length is 12 residues. Trimming took 8 bases from V and 2 from J, leaving 8 bases between them. This CDR3 is CASLDNTDTQYF. For the CDR3, the DNA is TGTGCCAGCTTGGACAACACAGATACGCAGTATTTT. Combining the CDR3 with reference TRBV11-2 and TRBJ2-3 gives the whole variable domain EAGVAQSPRYKIIEKRQSVAFWCNPISGHATLYWYQQILGQGPKLLIQFQNNGVVDDSQLPKDRFSAERLKGVDSTLKIQPAKLEDSAVYLCASLDNTDTQYFGPGTRLTVL.